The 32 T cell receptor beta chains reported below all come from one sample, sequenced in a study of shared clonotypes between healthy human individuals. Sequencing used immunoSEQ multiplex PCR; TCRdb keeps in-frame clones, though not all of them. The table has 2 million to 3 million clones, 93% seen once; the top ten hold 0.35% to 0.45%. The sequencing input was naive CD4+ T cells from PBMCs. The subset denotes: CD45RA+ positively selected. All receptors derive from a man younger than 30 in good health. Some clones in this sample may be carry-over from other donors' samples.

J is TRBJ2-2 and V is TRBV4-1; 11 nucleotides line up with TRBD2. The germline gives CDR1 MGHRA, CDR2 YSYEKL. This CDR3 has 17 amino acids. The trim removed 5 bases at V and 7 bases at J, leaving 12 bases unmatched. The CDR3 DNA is TGCGCCAGCAGCTCGGGACTAGCGGCCCTAGGAGGCGGGGAGCTGTTTTTT. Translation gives CASSSGLAALGGGELFF.

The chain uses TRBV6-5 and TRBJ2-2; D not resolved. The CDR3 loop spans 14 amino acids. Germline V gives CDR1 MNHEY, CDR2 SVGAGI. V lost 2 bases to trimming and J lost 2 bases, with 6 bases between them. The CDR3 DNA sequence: TGTGCCAGCAGTTACGGCATAAACACCGGGGAGCTGTTTTTT. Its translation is CASSYGINTGELFF.

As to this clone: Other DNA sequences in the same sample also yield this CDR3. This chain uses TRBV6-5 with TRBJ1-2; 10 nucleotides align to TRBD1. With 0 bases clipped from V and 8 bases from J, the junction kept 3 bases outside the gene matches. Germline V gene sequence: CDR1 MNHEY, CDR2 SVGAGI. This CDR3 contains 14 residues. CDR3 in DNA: TGTGCCAGCAGTTACTCCCGGACAGGGGGAGGCTACACCTTC. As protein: CASSYSRTGGGYTF.

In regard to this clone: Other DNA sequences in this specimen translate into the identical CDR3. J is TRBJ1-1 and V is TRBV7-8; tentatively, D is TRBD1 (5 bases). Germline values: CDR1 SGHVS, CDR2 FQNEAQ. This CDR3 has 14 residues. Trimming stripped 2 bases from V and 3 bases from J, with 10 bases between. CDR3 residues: CASSLQGGDTEAFF. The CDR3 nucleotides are TGTGCCAGCAGCTTACAGGGAGGAGACACTGAAGCTTTCTTT.

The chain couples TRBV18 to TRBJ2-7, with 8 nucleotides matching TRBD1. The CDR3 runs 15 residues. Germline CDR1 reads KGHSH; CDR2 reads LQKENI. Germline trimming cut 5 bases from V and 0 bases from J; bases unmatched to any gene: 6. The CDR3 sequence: CASSSVTGDSYEQYF. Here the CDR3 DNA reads TGTGCCAGCTCATCAGTGACAGGGGACTCCTACGAGCAGTACTTC.

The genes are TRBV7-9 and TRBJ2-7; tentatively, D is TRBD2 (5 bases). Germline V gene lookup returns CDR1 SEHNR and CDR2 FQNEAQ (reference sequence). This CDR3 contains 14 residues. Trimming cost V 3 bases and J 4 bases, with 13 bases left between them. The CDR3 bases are TGTGCCAGCAGCTTGTCCCGAGCGGATTACGAGCAGTACTTC. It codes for CASSLSRADYEQYF.

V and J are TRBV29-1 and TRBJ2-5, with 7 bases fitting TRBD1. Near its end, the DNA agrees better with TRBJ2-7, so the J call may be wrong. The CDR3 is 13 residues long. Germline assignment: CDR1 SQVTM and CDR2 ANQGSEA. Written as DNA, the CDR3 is TGCAGCGTTGATGTTAGGGGGCGATTCGAGCAGTACTTC. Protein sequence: CSVDVRGRFEQYF.

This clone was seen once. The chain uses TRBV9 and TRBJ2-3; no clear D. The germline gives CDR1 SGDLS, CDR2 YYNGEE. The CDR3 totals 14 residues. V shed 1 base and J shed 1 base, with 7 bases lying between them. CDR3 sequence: CASSVNDRTDTQYF. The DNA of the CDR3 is TGTGCCAGCAGCGTAAACGACCGCACAGATACGCAGTATTTT.

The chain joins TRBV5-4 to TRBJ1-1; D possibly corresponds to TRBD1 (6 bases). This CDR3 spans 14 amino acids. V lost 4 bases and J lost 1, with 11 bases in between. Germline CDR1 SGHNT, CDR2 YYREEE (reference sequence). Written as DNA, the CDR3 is TGTGCCAGCAGCCCGCAGACAGGGAACACTGAAGCTTTCTTT. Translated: CASSPQTGNTEAFF.

CDR3 residues: CASSGTGYEQYF. DNA for the CDR3: TGTGCCAGCAGTGGGACAGGCTACGAGCAGTACTTC. The chain employs TRBV6-6 and TRBJ2-7, with TRBD1 identical over 8 bases. Trimming at V came to 5 bases and at J to 3 bases, leaving 0 bases not matched to a gene. CDR3 length: 12 amino acids. From germline, CDR1 is MNHNY and CDR2 SVGAGI (reference sequence).

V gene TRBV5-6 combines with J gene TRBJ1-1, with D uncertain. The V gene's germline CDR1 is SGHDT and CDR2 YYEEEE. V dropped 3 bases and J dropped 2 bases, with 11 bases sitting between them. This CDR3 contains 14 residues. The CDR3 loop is CASSSPQLNTEAFF. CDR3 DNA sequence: TGTGCCAGCAGCTCCCCTCAACTAAACACTGAAGCTTTCTTT.

The CDR3 region is CASSSTGAGGQPQHF. The CDR3 DNA reads TGTGCCAGCAGTTCCACAGGGGCCGGGGGTCAGCCCCAGCATTTT. The chain couples TRBV28 to TRBJ1-5; 7 bases line up with TRBD1. The germline V gene has CDR1 MDHEN and CDR2 SYDVKM. The CDR3 is 15 amino acids. V shed 4 bases, J shed 6 bases, and the junction held 9 bases outside the gene matches.

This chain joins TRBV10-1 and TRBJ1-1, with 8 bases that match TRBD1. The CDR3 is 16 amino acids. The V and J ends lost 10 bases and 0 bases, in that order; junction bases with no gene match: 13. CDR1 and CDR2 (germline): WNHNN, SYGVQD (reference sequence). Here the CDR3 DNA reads TGCGCCACCCTCAGGACAGGGACTTTAATGAACACTGAAGCTTTCTTT. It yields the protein CATLRTGTLMNTEAFF.

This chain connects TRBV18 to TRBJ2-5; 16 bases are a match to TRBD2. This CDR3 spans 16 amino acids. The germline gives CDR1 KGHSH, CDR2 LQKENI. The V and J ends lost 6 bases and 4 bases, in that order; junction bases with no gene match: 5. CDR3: CASSSGLAGGVETQYF. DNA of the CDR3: TGTGCCAGCTCTTCGGGACTAGCGGGAGGGGTAGAGACCCAGTACTTC.

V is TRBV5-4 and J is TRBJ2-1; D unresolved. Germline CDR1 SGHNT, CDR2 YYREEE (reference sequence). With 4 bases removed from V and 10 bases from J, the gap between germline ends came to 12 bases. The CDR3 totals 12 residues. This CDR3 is CASSPARGEQFF. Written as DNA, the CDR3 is TGTGCCAGCAGCCCAGCGCGTGGGGAGCAGTTCTTC. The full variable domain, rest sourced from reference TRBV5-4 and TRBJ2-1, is ETGVTQSPTHLIKTRGQQVTLRCSSQSGHNTVSWYQQALGQGPQFIFQYYREEENGRGNFPPRFSGLQFPNYSSELNVNALELDDSALYLCASSPARGEQFFGPGTRLTVL.

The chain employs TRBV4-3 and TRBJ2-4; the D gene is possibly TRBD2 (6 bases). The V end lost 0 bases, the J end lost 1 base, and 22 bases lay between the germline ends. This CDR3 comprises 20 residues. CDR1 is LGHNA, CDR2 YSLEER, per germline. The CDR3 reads CASSQDFGTGDDLAKNIQYF. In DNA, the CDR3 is TGCGCCAGCAGCCAAGATTTTGGGACGGGAGATGATTTGGCCAAAAACATTCAGTACTTC.

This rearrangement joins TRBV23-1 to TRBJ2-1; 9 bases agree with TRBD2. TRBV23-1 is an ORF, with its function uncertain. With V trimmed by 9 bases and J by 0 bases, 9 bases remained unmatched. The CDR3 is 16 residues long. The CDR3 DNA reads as TGCGCCAGAGCGGGGACTAGCTGGAGCTCCTACAATGAGCAGTTCTTC. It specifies CARAGTSWSSYNEQFF.

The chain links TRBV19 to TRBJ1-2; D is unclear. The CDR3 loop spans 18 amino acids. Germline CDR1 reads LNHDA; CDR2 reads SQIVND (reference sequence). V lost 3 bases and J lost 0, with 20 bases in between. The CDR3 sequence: CASSIYGWQEGTNYGYTF. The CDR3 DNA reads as TGTGCCAGTAGTATTTATGGTTGGCAGGAGGGAACTAACTATGGCTACACCTTC.

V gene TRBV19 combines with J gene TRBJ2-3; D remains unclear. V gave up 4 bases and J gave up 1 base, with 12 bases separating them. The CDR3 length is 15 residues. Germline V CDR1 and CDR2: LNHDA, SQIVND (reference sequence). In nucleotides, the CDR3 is TGTGCCAGTAGTAACAGCCGAGCTGGCACAGATACGCAGTATTTT. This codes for CASSNSRAGTDTQYF. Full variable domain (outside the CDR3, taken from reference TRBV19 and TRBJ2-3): DGGITQSPKYLFRKEGQNVTLSCEQNLNHDAMYWYRQDPGQGLRLIYYSQIVNDFQKGDIAEGYSVSREKKESFPLTVTSAQKNPTAFYLCASSNSRAGTDTQYFGPGTRLTVL.

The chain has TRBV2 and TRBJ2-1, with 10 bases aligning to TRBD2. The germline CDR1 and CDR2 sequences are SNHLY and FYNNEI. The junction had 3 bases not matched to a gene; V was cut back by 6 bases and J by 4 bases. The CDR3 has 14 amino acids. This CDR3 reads CASRRTSGYNEQFF. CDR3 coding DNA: TGTGCCAGCAGGAGGACTAGCGGTTACAATGAGCAGTTCTTC.

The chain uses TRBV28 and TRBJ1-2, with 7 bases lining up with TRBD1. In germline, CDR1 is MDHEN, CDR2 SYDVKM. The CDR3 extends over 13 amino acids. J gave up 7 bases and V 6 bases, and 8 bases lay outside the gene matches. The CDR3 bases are TGTGCCAGCAGGACAGGGCGCGCGGGTGGCTACACCTTC. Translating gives CASRTGRAGGYTF.

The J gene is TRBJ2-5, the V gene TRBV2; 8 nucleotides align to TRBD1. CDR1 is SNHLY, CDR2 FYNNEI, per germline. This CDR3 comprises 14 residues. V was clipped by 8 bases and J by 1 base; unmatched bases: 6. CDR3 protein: CASAEDRVQETQYF. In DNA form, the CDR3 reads TGTGCCAGCGCGGAGGACAGGGTCCAAGAGACCCAGTACTTC.

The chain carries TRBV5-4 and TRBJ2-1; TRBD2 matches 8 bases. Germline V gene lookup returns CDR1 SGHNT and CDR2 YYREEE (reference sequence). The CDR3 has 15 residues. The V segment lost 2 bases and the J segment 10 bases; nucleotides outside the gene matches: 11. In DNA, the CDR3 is TGTGCCAGCAGCTTTAGGGGACTAGGACCTGGGGAGCAGTTCTTC. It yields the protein CASSFRGLGPGEQFF.

CDR3 in amino acids: CASSQREGPAYYGYTF. The DNA for the CDR3 is TGTGCCAGCAGCCAACGAGAAGGGCCGGCCTACTATGGCTACACCTTC. The chain combines TRBV4-2 with TRBJ1-2; D unresolved. V gave up 2 bases and J gave up 3 bases, with 16 bases separating them. The CDR3 loop spans 16 amino acids. The germline gives CDR1 LGHNA, CDR2 YNFKEQ.

CDR3 residues: CASSFVTTEQYF. In DNA, the CDR3 is TGTGCCAGCAGCTTTGTGACTACCGAGCAGTACTTC. The rearrangement links TRBV7-2 to TRBJ2-7; TRBD2 might be the D (5 bases). CDR1 and CDR2 (germline): SGHTA, FQGNSA. The CDR3 contains 12 residues. V was trimmed by 3 bases and J by 6 bases, leaving 9 bases between them.

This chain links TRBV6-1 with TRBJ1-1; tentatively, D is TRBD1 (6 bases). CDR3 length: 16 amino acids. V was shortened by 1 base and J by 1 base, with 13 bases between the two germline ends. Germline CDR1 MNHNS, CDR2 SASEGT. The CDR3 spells CASSEERGQRNTEAFF. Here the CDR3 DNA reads TGTGCCAGCAGTGAAGAGAGGGGACAAAGGAACACTGAAGCTTTCTTT.

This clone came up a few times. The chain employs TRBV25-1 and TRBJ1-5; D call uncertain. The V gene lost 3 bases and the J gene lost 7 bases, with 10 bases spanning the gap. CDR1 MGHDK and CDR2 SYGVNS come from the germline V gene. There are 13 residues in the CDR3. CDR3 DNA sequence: TGTGCCAGCAGTGACCAGATGGGGCAGCCCCAGCATTTT. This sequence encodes CASSDQMGQPQHF. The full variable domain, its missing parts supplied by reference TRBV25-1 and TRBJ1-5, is EADIYQTPRYLVIGTGKKITLECSQTMGHDKMYWYQQDPGMELHLIHYSYGVNSTEKGDLSSESTVSRIRTEHFPLTLESARPSHTSQYLCASSDQMGQPQHFGDGTRLSIL.

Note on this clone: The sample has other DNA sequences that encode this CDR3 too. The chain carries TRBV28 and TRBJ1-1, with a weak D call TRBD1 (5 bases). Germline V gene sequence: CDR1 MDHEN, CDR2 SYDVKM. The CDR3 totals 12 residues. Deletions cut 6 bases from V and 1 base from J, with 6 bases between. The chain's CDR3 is CASRTANTEAFF. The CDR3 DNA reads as TGTGCCAGCAGGACAGCGAACACTGAAGCTTTCTTT.

CDR3 bases: TGTGCCAGCAGTTTATCGGCGGAGGGGACCCAGTACTTC. Encoded protein: CASSLSAEGTQYF. This rearrangement joins TRBV28 to TRBJ2-5, with a possible D match to TRBD2 (6 bases). CDR1 is MDHEN and CDR2 is SYDVKM in the germline V gene. The CDR3 is made up of 13 amino acids. The V and J ends lost 1 base and 7 bases respectively, with 10 bases between them. Full variable domain (rest looked up from reference TRBV28 and TRBJ2-5): DVKVTQSSRYLVKRTGEKVFLECVQDMDHENMFWYRQDPGLGLRLIYFSYDVKMKEKGDIPEGYSVSREKKERFSLILESASTNQTSMYLCASSLSAEGTQYFGPGTRLLVL.

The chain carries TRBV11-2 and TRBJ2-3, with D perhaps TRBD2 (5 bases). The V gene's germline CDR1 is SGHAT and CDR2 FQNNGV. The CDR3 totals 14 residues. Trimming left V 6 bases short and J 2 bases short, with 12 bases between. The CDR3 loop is CASRGQRNTDTQYF. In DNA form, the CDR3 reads TGTGCCAGCAGAGGTCAGCGGAACACAGATACGCAGTATTTT.

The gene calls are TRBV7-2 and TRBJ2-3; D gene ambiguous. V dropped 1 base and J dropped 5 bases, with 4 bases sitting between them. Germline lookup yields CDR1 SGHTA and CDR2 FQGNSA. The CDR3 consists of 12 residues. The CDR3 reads CASSLVVDTQYF. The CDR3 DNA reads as TGTGCCAGCAGCTTAGTTGTAGATACGCAGTATTTT.

CDR3 protein: CASSSWVRRYNEQFF. The CDR3 DNA sequence: TGTGCCAGCAGCTCGTGGGTTAGACGGTACAATGAGCAGTTCTTC. The chain is built from TRBV5-8 and TRBJ2-1; unclear D gene. The CDR3 is 15 residues long. V dropped 3 bases and J dropped 4 bases, with 14 bases sitting between them. CDR1 is SGHTS and CDR2 is YDEGEE in the germline V gene.